This T cell receptor (beta chain) originates from a study of T cell responses to AZD1222 COVID-19 vaccine. Points from the study as a whole: Clonal diversity may have been underestimated, and the donors were mostly white British, with more females than males. CD4 TCRs associated with vaccination spanned spike, dominating at 160-218 and 743-854. At study baseline, merely six AZD1222 recipients were seropositive.

With respect to this clone: Its antigen is undetermined.

Profiling relied on immunoSEQ multiplex PCR, and the TCRdb table lists in-frame clones only, not all of them. The repertoire holds some 150,000 clones, more than 85% seen once, with approximately 3.3% in the top ten. The TCR was taken from an adult who received the AZD1222 COVID-19 vaccine. The sequenced sample was peripheral blood, obtained 28 days after the second AZD1222 dose.

CDR3 DNA: TGTGCCAGCAGGACCAGGCATGGCTACACCTTC. This translates into CASRTRHGYTF. The chain has TRBV28 and TRBJ1-2; D remains unclear. Germline CDR1 is MDHEN and CDR2 is SYDVKM. Trimming took 6 bases from V and 6 from J, leaving 8 bases between them. The CDR3 extends over 11 amino acids.